Presented here are 12 T cell receptor beta chains from one specimen sequenced in a study of blood T cell repertoires in COVID-19. The table came from immunoSEQ multiplex PCR; TCRdb's copy has only in-frame clones and leaves some out. The sample comprises roughly 69,000 clones, 88% of which are singletons, and around 4.5% rests with the top ten. Sample: peripheral blood. These receptors were collected from a human donor in a cohort sampled during active COVID-19.

This clone was seen a handful of times. The CDR3 region is CAAKQGLDNYGYTF. The CDR3 DNA sequence: TGTGCCGCTAAACAGGGTCTTGATAACTATGGCTACACCTTC. V gene TRBV10-3 combines with J gene TRBJ1-2, with a possible D match to TRBD1 (6 bases). The germline V and J ends were trimmed by 11 bases and 1 base, with 17 bases remaining between them. Germline CDR1 is ENHRY and CDR2 is SYGVKD. There are 14 residues in the CDR3.

The J gene is TRBJ1-5, the V gene TRBV2; D is uncertain. Germline V gene data show CDR1 as SNHLY and CDR2 as FYNNEI. This CDR3 region has 15 residues. V was clipped by 6 bases and J by 9 bases, with 21 bases between them. The CDR3 coding sequence is TGTGCCAGCAGAGGTTACTCCTGGTGGAGGAGGCCCCAGCATTTT. It specifies CASRGYSWWRRPQHF.

The chain combines TRBV12-3 or TRBV12-4 with TRBJ2-3; no firm D call. Trimming pared 5 bases from V and 4 bases from J, leaving 7 bases between. This CDR3 is 12 amino acids long. CDR3 in amino acids: CASSDFADTQYF. In nucleotides, the CDR3 is TGTGCCAGCAGTGACTTTGCAGATACGCAGTATTTT.

This chain connects TRBV19 to TRBJ2-1, with 10 bases lining up with TRBD1. V gave up 9 bases and J gave up 4 bases; unmatched junction bases: 9. Per the germline V gene, CDR1 is LNHDA and CDR2 is SQIVND (reference sequence). The CDR3 runs 15 residues. CDR3 in DNA: TGTGCCAGCCGGCTGACAGGGGGCGAATACAATGAGCAGTTCTTC. It codes for CASRLTGGEYNEQFF.

The rearrangement uses TRBV2 and TRBJ1-5; no reliable D call. The CDR3 length is 13 residues. In germline, CDR1 is SNHLY, CDR2 FYNNEI. Trimming cost V 10 bases and J 3 bases, with 13 bases left between them. The CDR3 DNA follows: TGTGCCACGAGCCGACAATCCAATCAGCCCCAGCATTTT. Translation: CATSRQSNQPQHF.

V gene TRBV7-9 combines with J gene TRBJ2-7, with 11 positions matching TRBD1. Germline V gene sequence: CDR1 SEHNR, CDR2 FQNEAQ (reference sequence). The CDR3 length is 13 residues. Trimming at V came to 5 bases and at J to 5 bases, leaving 2 bases not matched to a gene. The CDR3 nucleotides are TGTGCCAGCAGCAAGGGACAGGGGGACGAGCAGTACTTC. Protein product: CASSKGQGDEQYF.

The rearrangement joins TRBV19 to TRBJ2-1, with 12 nucleotides matching TRBD2. The V and J ends lost 4 bases and 9 bases, in that order; junction bases with no gene match: 7. In germline, CDR1 is LNHDA, CDR2 SQIVND (reference sequence). This CDR3 has 15 amino acids. The chain's CDR3 is CASSNGLAGSGEQFF. CDR3 coding DNA: TGTGCCAGTAGTAACGGACTAGCGGGAAGTGGTGAGCAGTTCTTC. The variable domain in full, completed from reference TRBV19 and TRBJ2-1, reads DGGITQSPKYLFRKEGQNVTLSCEQNLNHDAMYWYRQDPGQGLRLIYYSQIVNDFQKGDIAEGYSVSREKKESFPLTVTSAQKNPTAFYLCASSNGLAGSGEQFFGPGTRLTVL.

The rearrangement uses TRBV6-5 and TRBJ2-3; 8 bases map to TRBD2. From germline, CDR1 is MNHEY and CDR2 SVGAGI. This CDR3 comprises 16 residues. V trimming: 0 bases; J trimming: 0 bases; junction bases outside the gene matches: 2. CDR3 DNA sequence: TGTGCCAGCAGTTACTCGCCTAGCGGGAGCACAGATACGCAGTATTTT. This encodes CASSYSPSGSTDTQYF.

The V gene is TRBV5-1, the J gene TRBJ1-6; D call uncertain. Germline V gene lookup returns CDR1 SGHRS and CDR2 YFSETQ. The length of the CDR3 is 18 residues. The ends were cut back, 4 bases at V and 0 bases at J, with 17 bases in the middle. The CDR3 region is CASSPLGVGSSYNSPLHF. CDR3 coding DNA: TGCGCCAGCAGCCCCCTGGGCGTTGGGAGCTCCTATAATTCACCCCTCCACTTT.

This chain links TRBV3-1 (or the pseudogene TRBV3-2) with TRBJ1-2; D uncertain. This CDR3 spans 18 amino acids. Trimming removed 4 bases at V and 5 bases at J, with 26 bases between. Per germline, CDR1 LGHDT and CDR2 YNNKEL (reference sequence). The CDR3 DNA reads as TGTGCCAGCAGCCGGACCACACTTCCTCATGCGAGGAGGTATGGCTACACCTTC. Translated: CASSRTTLPHARRYGYTF.

The chain joins TRBV18 to TRBJ1-1; 11 positions agree with TRBD1. V dropped 2 bases and J dropped 10; count of bases not matched to a gene: 6. From germline, CDR1 is KGHSH and CDR2 LQKENI. The length of the CDR3 is 14 residues. CDR3 protein: CASSPSGTGGRAFF. The CDR3 nucleotides are TGTGCCAGCTCACCATCCGGGACAGGGGGTCGAGCTTTCTTT.

This sequence joins TRBV7-2 and TRBJ1-2, with D possibly being TRBD1 (6 bases). The CDR3 length is 15 residues. Germline CDR1 SGHTA, CDR2 FQGNSA. The V end lost 5 bases, the J end lost 4 bases, and 17 bases lay between the germline ends. CDR3 bases: TGTGCCAGCAGCCAGGACAGCTACTTAGGCTATGGCTACACCTTC. Its translation: CASSQDSYLGYGYTF.